These 8 T cell receptor beta chains were sequenced from one sample in a study of T cell repertoires in cytomegalovirus infection. Antigens for these TCRs are unknown. TCRdb itself ran the reads through MiXCR, one entry per CDR3 protein. The sample includes 450,000 to 650,000 distinct CDR3 sequences, roughly 42% of them seen just once. The sequencing here drew on cultured PBMCs, taken from culture after CMV antigen stimulation. The receptors come from a human donor in good health (CMV status not recorded). Some clones in this sample may be carry-over from other donors' samples.

J is TRBJ2-7 and V is TRBV5-6, with D unresolved. V lost 0 bases, J lost 2 bases, and 9 bases lay in between. Germline loops: CDR1 SGHDT, CDR2 YYEEEE. This CDR3 has 14 amino acids. CDR3 in DNA: TGTGCCAGCAGCTTGGAGCAGGTAGCCTACGAGCAGTACTTC. Its translation: CASSLEQVAYEQYF.

V usage is TRBV12-3 or TRBV12-4 and J usage is TRBJ2-5; 8 bases are a match to TRBD1. The ends lost 5 bases at V and 5 bases at J; junction bases unmatched: 7. This CDR3 comprises 14 residues. CDR3 sequence (DNA): TGTGCCAGCAGTAGAATGGACAGGGAGGAGACCCAGTACTTC. This codes for CASSRMDREETQYF.

The chain has TRBV7-9 and TRBJ1-2; D remains unclear. V was shortened by 2 bases and J by 3 bases, with 16 bases between the two germline ends. Germline CDR1 SEHNR, CDR2 FQNEAQ (reference sequence). The CDR3 is made up of 16 amino acids. CDR3 in amino acids: CASSLNLVNLHYGYTF. The CDR3 DNA follows: TGTGCCAGCAGCTTAAATCTGGTCAATCTCCACTATGGCTACACCTTC. Looking up the rest from reference TRBV7-9 and TRBJ1-2 gives the full variable domain: DTGVSQNPRHKITKRGQNVTFRCDPISEHNRLYWYRQTLGQGPEFLTYFQNEAQLEKSRLLSDRFSAERPKGSFSTLEIQRTEQGDSAMYLCASSLNLVNLHYGYTFGSGTRLTVV.

J is TRBJ2-5 and V is TRBV10-3; tentative D call: TRBD2 (6 bases). Germline CDR1 ENHRY, CDR2 SYGVKD. The CDR3 runs to 13 residues. The germline V and J ends were trimmed by 6 bases and 7 bases, with 15 bases remaining between them. The CDR3 here is CAISPGLGRTQYF. The CDR3, as DNA: TGTGCCATCAGCCCGGGACTGGGCAGGACCCAGTACTTC.

The V and J genes are TRBV7-2 and TRBJ2-1, with TRBD1 as a possible D gene (5 bases). Germline values: CDR1 SGHTA, CDR2 FQGNSA. There are 13 residues in the CDR3. The V and J ends lost 6 bases and 7 bases respectively, with 13 bases between them. CDR3 sequence (DNA): TGTGCCAGCAGTAGGGGTGCATCTAATGAGCAGTTCTTC. This translates into CASSRGASNEQFF.

V and J are TRBV12-3 or TRBV12-4 and TRBJ2-1; 8 positions agree with TRBD2. The V segment lost 5 bases and the J segment 6 bases; nucleotides outside the gene matches: 12. The CDR3 contains 16 residues. CDR3 in DNA: TGTGCCAGCAGTCTGTTCCTAGCGGGCCTTTCCAATGAGCAGTTCTTC. It specifies CASSLFLAGLSNEQFF.

The chain couples TRBV15 to TRBJ2-4, with D perhaps matching TRBD2 (5 bases). CDR1 is LNHNV and CDR2 is YYDKDF in the germline V gene (reference sequence). Trimming took off 3 bases at V and 0 bases at J, with 12 bases between the two ends. The CDR3 extends over 16 amino acids. The CDR3 is CATSRAGGLAKNIQYF. The CDR3 nucleotides are TGTGCCACCAGCAGGGCCGGAGGTCTAGCCAAAAACATTCAGTACTTC.

This clonotype was observed a handful of times. The rearrangement joins TRBV19 to TRBJ2-1, with 8 bases matching TRBD1. The CDR3 length is 15 residues. The V segment lost 3 bases and the J segment 4 bases; nucleotides outside the gene matches: 5. Per the germline V gene, CDR1 is LNHDA and CDR2 is SQIVND (reference sequence). The CDR3 spells CASSIRQGTYNEQFF. Written as DNA, the CDR3 is TGTGCCAGTAGTATTAGACAGGGGACTTACAATGAGCAGTTCTTC. The full variable domain, rest sourced from reference TRBV19 and TRBJ2-1, is DGGITQSPKYLFRKEGQNVTLSCEQNLNHDAMYWYRQDPGQGLRLIYYSQIVNDFQKGDIAEGYSVSREKKESFPLTVTSAQKNPTAFYLCASSIRQGTYNEQFFGPGTRLTVL.